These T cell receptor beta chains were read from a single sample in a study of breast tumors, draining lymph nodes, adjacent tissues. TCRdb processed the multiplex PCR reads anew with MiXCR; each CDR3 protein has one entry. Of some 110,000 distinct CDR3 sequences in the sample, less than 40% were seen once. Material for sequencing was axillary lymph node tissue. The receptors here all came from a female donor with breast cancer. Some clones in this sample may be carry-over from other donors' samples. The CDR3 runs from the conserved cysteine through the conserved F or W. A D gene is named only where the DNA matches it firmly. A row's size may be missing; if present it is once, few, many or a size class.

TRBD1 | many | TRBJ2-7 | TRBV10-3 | CAISAGQGGVYEQYF
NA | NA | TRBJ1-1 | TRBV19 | CASSFGMNAEAFF
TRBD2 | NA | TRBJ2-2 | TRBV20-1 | CSARDAGGVTGELFF
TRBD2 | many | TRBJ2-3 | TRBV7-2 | CASSWSGGRSTDTQYF
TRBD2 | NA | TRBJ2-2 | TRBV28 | CASSLLSGRYGGELFF
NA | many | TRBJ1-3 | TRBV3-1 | CASSQDREGGNTIYF
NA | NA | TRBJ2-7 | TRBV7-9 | CASSSEEWYEQYF
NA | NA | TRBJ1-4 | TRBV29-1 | CSVESDRLGEKLFF
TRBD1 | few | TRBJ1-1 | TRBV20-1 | CSAPGQGTEAFF
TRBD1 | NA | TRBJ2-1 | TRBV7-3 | CTSSWTGGGEQFF
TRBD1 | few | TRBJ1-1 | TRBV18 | CASSPADRGTEAFF
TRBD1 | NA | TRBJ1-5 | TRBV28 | CASSRRGLGNQPQHF
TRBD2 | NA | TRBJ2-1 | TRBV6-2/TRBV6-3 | CASRGLAGGPVNEQFF
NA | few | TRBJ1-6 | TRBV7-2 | CASSLGTGQPGAF
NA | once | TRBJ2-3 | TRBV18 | CASSDIDTQYF
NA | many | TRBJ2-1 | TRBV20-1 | CSARGVVWNEQFF
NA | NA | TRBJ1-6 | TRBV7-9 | CASSIRTQFDSPLHF
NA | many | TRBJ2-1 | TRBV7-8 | CASSYLGLKDEQFF
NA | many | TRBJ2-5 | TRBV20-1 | CSARESKRRGETQYF
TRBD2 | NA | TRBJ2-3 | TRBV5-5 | CASSYWTSGYTQYF
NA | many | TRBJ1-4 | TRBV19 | CASTPGMSNEKLFF
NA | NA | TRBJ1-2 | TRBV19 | CASSIGRGIGSYGYTF
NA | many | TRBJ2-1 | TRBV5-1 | CASSLDTRSNEQFF
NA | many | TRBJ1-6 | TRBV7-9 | CASSSDPLPGNSPLHF